A selection of T cell receptor beta chains follows, all from one sample in a study of OX40 agonist ivuxolimab in advanced cancers. Assay: immunoSEQ multiplex PCR; the TCRdb copy retains only in-frame clones and omits some. Of some 37,000 clones detected, approximately 82% appear once; the ten largest clones hold about 1.7%. This sample comprised CD4+ or CD8+ T cells sorted from blood, obtained in a trial of the OX40 agonist ivuxolimab. The receptors shown here come from an adult with an advanced solid tumor such as melanoma, head and neck, liver or kidney cancer. The CDR3 runs from the conserved cysteine through the conserved F or W. D genes are given only for firm matches. Size is omitted from some rows. Given values are once, few, many or a class for expanded clones.

J	V	size	D	CDR3	DNA
TRBJ1-1	TRBV9	.	.	CASSPRGVTTEAFF	TGTGCCAGCAGCCCGAGGGGGGTGACAACTGAAGCTTTCTTT
TRBJ2-1	TRBV10-1	.	TRBD2	CASSESKAAGLNEQFF	TGCGCCAGCAGTGAGTCGAAGGCAGCGGGGCTCAATGAGCAGTTCTTC
TRBJ1-4	TRBV30	.	.	CAWSVPGTGNEKLFF	TGTGCCTGGAGTGTACCAGGGACCGGTAATGAAAAACTGTTTTTT
TRBJ1-6	TRBV9	.	.	CASSEGGRSSPLHF	TGTGCCAGCAGCGAAGGGGGTAGGAGTTCACCCCTCCACTTT
TRBJ1-2	TRBV6-1	.	TRBD1	CASTGQGALGYGYTF	TGTGCCAGCACCGGACAGGGGGCTCTTGGCTATGGCTACACCTTC
TRBJ1-1	TRBV6-5	.	.	CASSYAGGGLAFF	TGTGCCAGCAGTTACGCGGGGGGAGGGTTGGCTTTCTTT
TRBJ1-1	TRBV19	few	TRBD1	CASSTSTGGEAFF	TGTGCCAGTAGTACTTCGACAGGGGGCGAAGCTTTCTTT
TRBJ2-5	TRBV7-2	.	.	CASSLRAPLGETQYF	TGTGCCAGCAGCTTGCGTGCCCCCCTAGGGGAGACCCAGTACTTC
TRBJ1-1	TRBV4-3	.	TRBD1	CASSPDRGLNTEAFF	TGCGCCAGCAGCCCAGACAGGGGATTGAACACTGAAGCTTTCTTT
TRBJ2-2	TRBV9	.	.	CASSVRRRTGELFF	TGTGCCAGCAGCGTAAGGAGACGGACCGGGGAGCTGTTTTTT
TRBJ1-2	TRBV5-6	.	TRBD1	CASSLVTGGGSRGYTF	TGTGCCAGCAGCTTGGTTACAGGGGGCGGCTCACGAGGCTACACCTTC
TRBJ1-2	TRBV5-1	.	.	CASSLDSGRIF	TGCGCCAGCAGCTTGGATTCGGGCAGGATCTTC
TRBJ1-1	TRBV15	.	.	CATSPQSLKSLVAFF	TGTGCCACCAGTCCCCAGTCCTTAAAAAGCCTGGTAGCTTTCTTT
TRBJ2-6	TRBV7-9	.	.	CASSLGVSGANVLTF	TGTGCCAGCAGCTTAGGTGTCTCTGGGGCCAACGTCCTGACTTTC
TRBJ2-2	TRBV15	.	.	CATSRVVGRELFF	TGTGCCACCAGCAGAGTGGTGGGTCGGGAGCTGTTTTTT
TRBJ2-5	TRBV19	.	.	CASSINMETQYF	TGTGCCAGTAGTATAAACATGGAGACCCAGTACTTC
TRBJ2-7	TRBV11-2	.	.	CASSFFYEQYF	TGTGCCAGCAGCTTTTTCTACGAGCAGTACTTC
TRBJ2-2	TRBV18	.	.	CASSPASTNTGELFF	TGTGCCAGCTCACCGGCTAGTACGAACACCGGGGAGCTGTTTTTT
TRBJ1-2	TRBV21-1	.	.	CASSGKQGGYTF	TGTGCCAGCAGCGGTAAGCAGGGTGGCTACACCTTC
TRBJ2-2	TRBV25-1	.	.	CASIGREMVGELFF	TGTGCCAGCATAGGCAGGGAAATGGTCGGGGAGCTGTTTTTT
TRBJ1-5	TRBV6-6	.	.	CASSTPRLGDNQPQHF	TGTGCCAGCAGCACCCCCCGGCTGGGGGACAATCAGCCCCAGCATTTT
TRBJ1-1	TRBV18	.	.	CASSYPSLAFF	TGTGCCAGCTCGTACCCGTCGCTAGCTTTCTTT
TRBJ2-2	TRBV7-6	.	TRBD1	CASSLLGGGTGVGELFF	TGTGCCAGCAGCTTACTCGGCGGTGGAACAGGGGTCGGGGAGCTGTTTTTT
TRBJ2-5	TRBV7-8	.	TRBD1	CASSSWGQGAVETQYF	TGTGCCAGCAGCTCCTGGGGACAGGGGGCTGTGGAGACCCAGTACTTC
TRBJ2-7	TRBV14	.	.	CASSQDRTSYEQYF	TGTGCCAGCAGCCAAGACAGAACCTCCTACGAGCAGTACTTC
TRBJ1-2	TRBV7-9	.	.	CASSLDSHGYTF	TGTGCCAGCAGCCTGGACAGTCATGGCTACACCTTC
TRBJ1-1	TRBV5-5	.	.	CASSLTGNTEAFF	TGTGCCAGCAGCTTGACGGGGAACACTGAAGCTTTCTTT
TRBJ1-1	TRBV6-1	.	.	CASSSTSFLTEAFF	TGTGCCAGCAGTTCGACTTCATTCCTCACTGAAGCTTTCTTT
TRBJ2-5	TRBV18	few	.	CASSPAQGSEETQYF	TGTGCCAGCTCACCTGCACAGGGTTCAGAAGAGACCCAGTACTTC
TRBJ2-2	TRBV27	.	.	CASSPLGTGELFF	TGTGCCAGCAGTCCCCTTGGGACCGGGGAGCTGTTTTTT
TRBJ2-5	TRBV6-6	.	.	CASSIQQETQYF	TGTGCCAGCAGTATACAACAAGAGACCCAGTACTTC
TRBJ2-1	TRBV30	.	TRBD2	CAWSPGGNEQFF	TGTGCCTGGAGCCCGGGGGGCAATGAGCAGTTCTTC
TRBJ2-1	TRBV7-8	.	TRBD2	CASSRGRGGSYNEQFF	TGTGCCAGCAGCCGGGGACGCGGGGGGTCATACAATGAGCAGTTCTTC
TRBJ2-2	TRBV7-2	.	.	CASSSRLGFTGELFF	TGTGCCAGCAGCTCGCGCCTGGGGTTCACCGGGGAGCTGTTTTTT
TRBJ1-2	TRBV7-9	.	.	CASSLTLSYGYTF	TGTGCCAGCAGCCTGACTTTGAGCTATGGCTACACCTTC
TRBJ1-1	TRBV5-5	.	.	CASSFTGNTEAFF	TGTGCCAGCAGCTTTACAGGGAACACTGAAGCTTTCTTT
TRBJ1-1	TRBV29-1	.	.	CSVGRGELLTEAFF	TGCAGCGTTGGTCGGGGAGAGCTTTTAACTGAAGCTTTCTTT
TRBJ2-2	TRBV5-6	.	.	CASCGLADFNTGELFF	TGTGCCAGCTGTGGATTGGCAGACTTTAACACCGGGGAGCTGTTTTTT
TRBJ2-6	TRBV7-9	.	TRBD1	CASSSTGVASGANVLTF	TGTGCCAGCAGCTCGACAGGGGTTGCGTCTGGGGCCAACGTCCTGACTTTC
TRBJ1-1	TRBV18	.	.	CASSPPSLYGLNTEAFF	TGTGCCAGCTCACCACCGAGTCTCTATGGGCTGAACACTGAAGCTTTCTTT
TRBJ2-3	TRBV12-5	.	.	CASGFKTDTQYF	TGTGCTAGTGGTTTCAAAACAGATACGCAGTATTTT
TRBJ1-1	TRBV7-8	.	.	CASSLESNTEAFF	TGTGCCAGCAGCTTAGAAAGTAACACTGAAGCTTTCTTT